This T cell receptor (beta chain) was recorded in a study of blood T cell repertoires in COVID-19. Background on the study: Sites across the United States, Italy and Spain contributed samples from acute and convalescent COVID-19.

Germline V lookup: CDR1 SEHNR, CDR2 FQNEAQ (reference sequence). CDR3 length: 17 residues. J gave up 2 bases and V 1 base, and 8 bases lay outside the gene matches. The authors' processing: The assay estimated nucleated cells by amplifying reference gene primers. The data were produced by immunoSEQ multiplex PCR, yet TCRdb's version contains in-frame clones alone and is incomplete. V and J calls and clone size are given by that table; D and trimming were obtained from the DNA. The repertoire has 200,000 to 300,000 clones, approximately 86% of them found once; the top ten carry about 5.2%. Sequencing input: peripheral blood. This chain uses TRBV7-9 with TRBJ2-7, with 10 nucleotides matching TRBD1. This TCR derives from an older woman with COVID-19, enrolled during active disease. The CDR3 loop reads CASSLGGGTGAPYEQYF. The CDR3 bases are TGTGCCAGCAGCTTAGGGGGTGGGACAGGGGCCCCCTACGAGCAGTACTTC.